This T cell receptor beta chain is from a study of human T cells and chemical hapten exposure. Overall study: The sensitizer, 2% DPC, was used on around 2 cm by around 2 cm of upper inner arm skin. Enrolled patients were predominantly female and had alopecia areata, totalis or universalis.

One entry per CDR3 protein, called by TCRdb with MiXCR from the RACE reads. The sample contains fewer than 150,000 distinct CDR3 sequences, about 11% of which appear only once. Time point in this sample: patch test 2, 6 weeks after DPC sensitization. The treatment is: therapeutic diphenylcyclopropenone sensitization with weekly scalp DPC. Phlebotomy was performed prior to application of every patch test. The receptor was derived from a woman aged 50 to 60 with alopecia areata. Some clones in this sample may be carry-over from other donors' samples. The sequenced sample was whole blood, obtained in connection with sensitization to the hapten diphenylcyclopropenone (DPC).

The CDR3 sequence is CASSRQGNSPLHF. The CDR3 DNA follows: TGTGCCAGCAGCCGACAGGGGAATTCACCCCTCCACTTT. This chain links TRBV7-2 with TRBJ1-6, with 8 bases that match TRBD1. The J segment lost 7 bases and the V segment lost 5 bases, leaving 1 base of the junction unmatched. Per germline, CDR1 SGHTA and CDR2 FQGNSA. There are 13 residues in the CDR3.